These 14 T cell receptor beta chains share one sample of origin, sequenced in a study of blood T cell repertoires in COVID-19. The method was immunoSEQ multiplex PCR; TCRdb's version includes in-frame clones alone and lacks a portion of them. The data contain 200,000 to 250,000 clones, around 90% of them singletons. The sequenced material came from peripheral blood. The receptors here all came from a man younger than 40 with COVID-19, enrolled during active disease.

The CDR3: CASSQSGGSQPQHF. DNA for the CDR3: TGTGCCAGCAGCCAATCAGGGGGGAGTCAGCCCCAGCATTTT. The rearrangement joins TRBV3-1 (or the pseudogene TRBV3-2) to TRBJ1-5, with TRBD1 matching 7 bases. This CDR3 is 14 amino acids long. CDR1 and CDR2 from the germline V gene are LGHDT and YNNKEL (reference sequence). J was trimmed by 6 bases and V by 2 bases; bases with no gene match: 4.

V is TRBV19 and J is TRBJ1-1, with D possibly being TRBD1 (6 bases). The CDR3 has 15 amino acids. Germline CDR1 is LNHDA and CDR2 is SQIVND (reference sequence). Trimming removed 5 bases from V and 9 bases from J, with 22 bases in between. CDR3 DNA: TGTGCCAGTAGTGATCTAAAGACAGGTGGGGTGCAAGCTTTCTTT. It encodes CASSDLKTGGVQAFF.

This clone appeared once. The genes are TRBV9 and TRBJ1-3, with TRBD1 identical over 8 bases. There are 16 residues in the CDR3. CDR1 is SGDLS and CDR2 is YYNGEE in the germline V gene. V dropped 4 bases and J dropped 4; count of bases not matched to a gene: 10. CDR3 region: CASSFEEDREGNTIYF. The CDR3 DNA reads as TGTGCCAGCAGCTTCGAAGAGGACAGGGAAGGAAACACCATATATTTT.

The genes are TRBV6-5 and TRBJ2-7, with 9 positions matching TRBD2. This CDR3 comprises 14 residues. Germline V gives CDR1 MNHEY, CDR2 SVGAGI. The V segment lost 3 bases and the J segment 1 base; nucleotides outside the gene matches: 1. CDR3 amino acids: CASSYLAGSYEQYF. The DNA for the CDR3 is TGTGCCAGCAGTTATCTAGCGGGATCCTACGAGCAGTACTTC.

The chain recombines TRBV5-1 with TRBJ2-7; 9 bases match TRBD1. V dropped 4 bases and J dropped 3; count of bases not matched to a gene: 8. The germline V gene has CDR1 SGHRS and CDR2 YFSETQ. CDR3 length: 15 amino acids. As DNA, the CDR3 is TGCGCCAGCAGCCCGAGGGGGACAGGGTTCTACGAGCAGTACTTC. Translating it yields CASSPRGTGFYEQYF.

V gene TRBV27 combines with J gene TRBJ1-1, with D possibly being TRBD1 (6 bases). The V and J ends lost 5 bases and 5 bases respectively, with 18 bases between them. The CDR3 covers 15 residues. Germline V gives CDR1 MNHEY, CDR2 SMNVEV (reference sequence). CDR3 sequence: CASSVRDKSRTEAFF. The CDR3 DNA follows: TGTGCCAGCAGTGTAAGGGACAAAAGTAGGACTGAAGCTTTCTTT.

The rearrangement joins TRBV4-2 to TRBJ2-1; 7 bases are a match to TRBD2. There are 16 residues in the CDR3. The trim removed 0 bases at V and 2 bases at J, leaving 4 bases unmatched. The germline gives CDR1 LGHNA, CDR2 YNFKEQ. CDR3 DNA sequence: TGTGCCAGCAGCCAAGAAGGTCTAGCGGCCTACAATGAGCAGTTCTTC. Translation gives CASSQEGLAAYNEQFF.

The chain is built from TRBV9 and TRBJ2-1, with 10 bases aligning to TRBD1. CDR3 size: 16 residues. Per germline, CDR1 SGDLS and CDR2 YYNGEE. The V gene end was trimmed by 3 bases and the J gene end by 5 bases; junction bases not matched to a gene: 8. The CDR3 DNA follows: TGTGCCAGCAGCGCAGAGGACAGGGGGGCACACAATGAGCAGTTCTTC. Amino acids: CASSAEDRGAHNEQFF. The whole variable domain, filled in from reference TRBV9 and TRBJ2-1, reads DSGVTQTPKHLITATGQRVTLRCSPRSGDLSVYWYQQSLDQGLQFLIQYYNGEERAKGNILERFSAQQFPDLHSELNLSSLELGDSALYFCASSAEDRGAHNEQFFGPGTRLTVL.

The V gene is TRBV6-4, the J gene TRBJ2-1; 8 bases match TRBD2. The CDR3 length is 13 residues. V shed 5 bases, J shed 10 bases, and the junction held 7 bases outside the gene matches. Germline CDR1 reads MRHNA; CDR2 reads SNTAGT. The CDR3 DNA is TGTGCCAGCAGTAGTCGGGGGGGCATAGAGCAGTTCTTC. This translates into CASSSRGGIEQFF.

The rearrangement links TRBV6-6 to TRBJ2-7, with 11 nucleotides matching TRBD2. The V segment lost 2 bases and the J segment 2 bases; nucleotides outside the gene matches: 5. CDR1 MNHNY and CDR2 SVGAGI come from the germline V gene (reference sequence). This CDR3 contains 16 residues. CDR3 loop: CASSYPTSGTTYEQYF. The CDR3 nucleotides read TGTGCCAGCAGTTACCCGACTAGCGGGACCACCTACGAGCAGTACTTC.

This sequence joins TRBV19 and TRBJ2-7; weak D call: TRBD1 (6 bases). The V end was cut by 7 bases, the J end by 0 bases, with 16 bases between. There are 15 residues in the CDR3. The V gene's germline CDR1 is LNHDA and CDR2 SQIVND (reference sequence). The CDR3 is CASKYRDGFSYEQYF. CDR3 in DNA: TGTGCCAGTAAATACAGGGATGGGTTCTCCTACGAGCAGTACTTC.

The rearrangement links TRBV28 to TRBJ2-7, with D maybe TRBD2 (6 bases). Germline V gives CDR1 MDHEN, CDR2 SYDVKM. The ends were cut back, 5 bases at V and 6 bases at J, with 14 bases in the middle. This CDR3 has 13 amino acids. CDR3 nucleotides: TGTGCCAGCAGTATCTTAGGCGGGGCCGAGCAGTACTTC. It codes for CASSILGGAEQYF.

This clone appeared a single time. The rearrangement links TRBV30 to TRBJ1-3; D call uncertain. CDR3 length: 14 residues. The V end was cut by 3 bases, the J end by 5 bases, with 14 bases between. Germline loops: CDR1 GTSNPN, CDR2 SVGIG (reference sequence). The CDR3 bases are TGTGCCTGGAGCGGCGGCGATTTTAGAAACACCATATATTTT. Protein: CAWSGGDFRNTIYF. The whole variable domain, remainder taken from reference TRBV30 and TRBJ1-3, is SQTIHQWPATLVQPVGSPLSLECTVEGTSNPNLYWYRQAAGRGLQLLFYSVGIGQISSEVPQNLSASRPQDRQFILSSKKLLLSDSGFYLCAWSGGDFRNTIYFGEGSWLTVV.

The chain combines TRBV4-2 with TRBJ2-5; a possible D gene is TRBD1 (6 bases). Germline CDR1 LGHNA, CDR2 YNFKEQ. The CDR3 consists of 15 residues. The V gene lost 0 bases and the J gene lost 4 bases, with 12 bases spanning the gap. Written as DNA, the CDR3 is TGTGCCAGCAGCCAAGATTTAGAAGGGGGAGAGACCCAGTACTTC. As protein: CASSQDLEGGETQYF.